Listed below are T cell receptor beta chains from one sample, sequenced in a study of blood T cells in healthy people across ages. A single record per CDR3 protein comes from TCRdb applying MiXCR to the 5' RACE reads. Seen here are under 2,000,000 distinct CDR3 sequences, about 49% observed once, and the top ten hold approximately 2.1%. The material sequenced was blood. These receptors all stem from a woman aged 40 to 50 in good health. CDR3s include the opening cysteine and the closing phenylalanine or tryptophan. The order of the fields is CDR3 length, clone size, V gene, D gene, J gene, CDR3 protein, CDR3 DNA. D genes are given only for firm matches. Clone sizes are given selectively: once, few, many, or a class where the clone is expanded.

length: 15
size: -
V: TRBV20-1
D: -
J: TRBJ2-5
CDR3: CSAARRGGSMETQYF
DNA: TGCAGTGCGGCCCGGAGGGGGGGAAGTATGGAGACCCAGTACTTC

length: 14
size: -
V: TRBV6-6
D: TRBD1
J: TRBJ1-2
CDR3: CASTLGTASYGYTF
DNA: TGTGCCAGCACCTTAGGGACAGCCAGCTATGGCTACACCTTC

length: 14
size: few
V: TRBV28
D: -
J: TRBJ2-1
CDR3: CASILGGGVNEQFF
DNA: TGTGCCAGCATCCTAGGAGGTGGCGTTAATGAGCAGTTCTTC

length: 13
size: few
V: TRBV12-3/TRBV12-4
D: -
J: TRBJ1-6
CDR3: CASSPARTSPLHF
DNA: TGTGCCAGCAGCCCGGCTAGGACTTCACCCCTCCACTTT

length: 13
size: -
V: TRBV9
D: -
J: TRBJ2-2
CDR3: CASSAQTDGELFF
DNA: TGTGCCAGCAGCGCCCAAACGGACGGGGAGCTGTTTTTT

length: 15
size: many
V: TRBV6-2/TRBV6-3
D: TRBD1
J: TRBJ2-7
CDR3: CASSPPGQGYYEQYF
DNA: TGTGCCAGCAGTCCACCGGGACAGGGATACTACGAGCAGTACTTC

length: 16
size: -
V: TRBV2
D: -
J: TRBJ1-4
CDR3: CASSEEAQGSSEKLFF
DNA: TGTGCCAGCAGTGAAGAGGCACAGGGATCAAGTGAAAAACTGTTTTTT

length: 18
size: -
V: TRBV7-2
D: TRBD1
J: TRBJ2-5
CDR3: CASSPRYPGQGGVETQYF
DNA: TGTGCCAGCAGCCCACGATACCCAGGACAGGGAGGTGTAGAGACCCAGTACTTC

length: 16
size: -
V: TRBV14
D: TRBD1
J: TRBJ1-6
CDR3: CASSQDKGQSGSPLHF
DNA: TGTGCCAGCAGCCAAGATAAGGGACAGAGTGGTTCACCCCTCCACTTT

length: 15
size: once
V: TRBV12-3/TRBV12-4
D: TRBD1
J: TRBJ1-1
CDR3: CASSLGTGYFAEAFF
DNA: TGTGCCAGCAGTCTCGGGACAGGGTACTTCGCTGAAGCTTTCTTT

length: 15
size: -
V: TRBV6-2/TRBV6-3
D: -
J: TRBJ1-5
CDR3: CASSYNGGGDQPQHF
DNA: TGTGCCAGCAGTTACAACGGGGGCGGAGATCAGCCCCAGCATTTT

length: 16
size: -
V: TRBV5-4
D: -
J: TRBJ2-3
CDR3: CASSLPGSSSTDTQYF
DNA: TGTGCCAGCAGCTTGCCCGGGTCTTCTAGCACAGATACGCAGTATTTT

length: 15
size: few
V: TRBV6-2/TRBV6-3
D: TRBD1
J: TRBJ2-7
CDR3: CASSYSGTGNYEQYF
DNA: TGTGCCAGCAGTTACTCCGGGACAGGGAACTACGAGCAGTACTTC

length: 15
size: -
V: TRBV5-1
D: -
J: TRBJ1-1
CDR3: CASMPRGGRGTEAFF
DNA: TGCGCCAGCATGCCCCGAGGGGGTCGAGGCACTGAAGCTTTCTTT

length: 16
size: -
V: TRBV20-1
D: -
J: TRBJ1-4
CDR3: CSARDGSRVGFEKLFF
DNA: TGCAGTGCTAGAGATGGGTCCAGGGTCGGGTTTGAAAAACTGTTTTTT

length: 15
size: few
V: TRBV7-2
D: TRBD1
J: TRBJ1-1
CDR3: CASSPPGTGGTEAFF
DNA: TGTGCCAGCAGCCCGCCGGGGACAGGGGGCACTGAAGCTTTCTTT

length: 18
size: -
V: TRBV2
D: TRBD2
J: TRBJ2-5
CDR3: CASPLQLAGARFAKTQYF
DNA: TGTGCCAGCCCCCTTCAACTAGCGGGGGCGCGGTTTGCGAAGACCCAGTACTTC

length: 16
size: once
V: TRBV27
D: TRBD1
J: TRBJ1-6
CDR3: CASSLLQTGHNSPLHF
DNA: TGTGCCAGCAGTTTATTACAGACAGGGCATAATTCACCCCTCCACTTT

length: 15
size: few
V: TRBV20-1
D: TRBD1
J: TRBJ2-1
CDR3: CSAKTGSSPYNEQFF
DNA: TGCAGTGCTAAGACAGGGTCCTCACCCTACAATGAGCAGTTCTTC

length: 14
size: few
V: TRBV7-9
D: -
J: TRBJ1-2
CDR3: CASSSLGIFWGYTF
DNA: TGTGCCAGCAGCTCTCTGGGGATTTTCTGGGGCTACACCTTC

length: 13
size: -
V: TRBV20-1
D: -
J: TRBJ2-7
CDR3: CSASSGGEYEQYF
DNA: TGCAGTGCTAGTTCGGGGGGCGAGTACGAGCAGTACTTC

length: 16
size: few
V: TRBV7-2
D: -
J: TRBJ2-1
CDR3: CASTDRVRDFNNEQFF
DNA: TGTGCCAGCACCGACCGGGTAAGGGACTTCAACAATGAGCAGTTCTTC

length: 16
size: -
V: TRBV28
D: -
J: TRBJ2-4
CDR3: CASSPPRLGAKNIQYF
DNA: TGTGCCAGCTCCCCACCGAGACTGGGGGCCAAAAACATTCAGTACTTC

length: 15
size: few
V: TRBV24-1
D: -
J: TRBJ1-2
CDR3: CATSARDKPPYGYTF
DNA: TGTGCCACCAGTGCTCGGGACAAACCCCCCTATGGCTACACCTTC

length: 16
size: -
V: TRBV7-2
D: TRBD1
J: TRBJ1-4
CDR3: CASSSRGQESGEKLFF
DNA: TGTGCCAGCAGCTCCCGGGGACAGGAAAGTGGTGAAAAACTGTTTTTT

length: 17
size: few
V: TRBV25-1
D: TRBD1
J: TRBJ2-7
CDR3: CASSPGGTGTSGYEQYF
DNA: TGTGCCAGCTCCCCCGGGGGGACAGGGACGTCGGGCTACGAGCAGTACTTC

length: 16
size: few
V: TRBV4-2
D: -
J: TRBJ1-2
CDR3: CASSQGGEGLGYGYTF
DNA: TGTGCCAGCAGCCAAGGAGGGGAAGGCCTGGGCTATGGCTACACCTTC

length: 16
size: -
V: TRBV11-2
D: -
J: TRBJ1-2
CDR3: CASSLVHRDPNYGYTF
DNA: TGTGCCAGCAGCTTAGTCCACCGGGACCCCAACTATGGCTACACCTTC

length: 16
size: -
V: TRBV7-9
D: TRBD1
J: TRBJ2-7
CDR3: CASSLTSGTVPYEQYF
DNA: TGTGCCAGCAGCTTGACTTCCGGGACAGTTCCCTACGAGCAGTACTTC

length: 14
size: -
V: TRBV2
D: TRBD2
J: TRBJ2-1
CDR3: CASRLAGGPSEQFF
DNA: TGTGCCAGCAGACTAGCGGGGGGGCCCAGTGAGCAGTTCTTC

length: 16
size: -
V: TRBV6-6
D: TRBD1
J: TRBJ2-1
CDR3: CASSNERDRNYNEQLF
DNA: TGTGCCAGCAGCAATGAACGGGACAGGAACTACAATGAGCAGTTGTTC

length: 19
size: -
V: TRBV7-3
D: -
J: TRBJ1-5
CDR3: CASSLTKQEQNHSNQPQHF
DNA: TGTGCCAGCAGCTTAACCAAACAGGAACAGAATCATAGCAATCAGCCCCAGCATTTT

length: 13
size: few
V: TRBV27
D: -
J: TRBJ2-5
CDR3: CASSFPQRETQYF
DNA: TGTGCCAGCAGTTTTCCCCAGCGGGAGACCCAGTACTTC

length: 16
size: -
V: TRBV20-1
D: TRBD2
J: TRBJ2-7
CDR3: CSARDRLAGALREQYF
DNA: TGCAGTGCTAGAGATCGTCTAGCGGGGGCCCTCCGCGAGCAGTACTTC

length: 15
size: -
V: TRBV12-3/TRBV12-4
D: -
J: TRBJ2-5
CDR3: CASSSYLAVQETQYF
DNA: TGTGCCAGCAGTTCCTACCTGGCGGTCCAAGAGACCCAGTACTTC

length: 17
size: -
V: TRBV6-5
D: -
J: TRBJ2-5
CDR3: CASSSRFEAGWQETQYF
DNA: TGTGCCAGCAGTTCTAGATTCGAGGCAGGGTGGCAAGAGACCCAGTACTTC

length: 11
size: many
V: TRBV27
D: -
J: TRBJ2-1
CDR3: CASQDWGEQFF
DNA: TGTGCCAGCCAAGATTGGGGTGAGCAGTTCTTC

length: 13
size: -
V: TRBV5-1
D: TRBD1
J: TRBJ2-7
CDR3: CASTQDRAVEQYF
DNA: TGCGCCAGCACACAGGACAGGGCCGTCGAGCAGTACTTC

length: 14
size: -
V: TRBV2
D: -
J: TRBJ1-4
CDR3: CASSEWRSNEKLFF
DNA: TGTGCCAGCAGTGAATGGCGGTCGAATGAAAAACTGTTTTTT

length: 16
size: few
V: TRBV12-3/TRBV12-4
D: TRBD1
J: TRBJ2-5
CDR3: CASSDRDRGRGETQYF
DNA: TGTGCCAGCAGTGACCGGGACAGGGGGCGAGGGGAGACCCAGTACTTC

length: 16
size: few
V: TRBV27
D: TRBD2
J: TRBJ2-5
CDR3: CASSSFSGGLQETQYF
DNA: TGTGCCAGCAGTTCGTTTAGCGGGGGGCTCCAAGAGACCCAGTACTTC

length: 13
size: -
V: TRBV24-1
D: TRBD1
J: TRBJ1-2
CDR3: CATSDRDRRGYTF
DNA: TGTGCCACCAGTGATAGGGACAGACGCGGCTACACCTTC

length: 15
size: -
V: TRBV6-6
D: -
J: TRBJ1-1
CDR3: CASSYSRGFVTEAFF
DNA: TGTGCCAGCAGTTACTCGCGAGGGTTCGTCACTGAAGCTTTCTTT

length: 17
size: -
V: TRBV15
D: TRBD1
J: TRBJ1-5
CDR3: CATSSSRQGSGNQPQHF
DNA: TGTGCCACCAGCAGTAGCCGACAGGGGAGTGGCAATCAGCCCCAGCATTTT

length: 14
size: -
V: TRBV18
D: -
J: TRBJ2-5
CDR3: CASSRSSGEETQYF
DNA: TGTGCCAGCTCAAGATCGAGCGGAGAGGAGACCCAGTACTTC

length: 16
size: few
V: TRBV7-2
D: TRBD2
J: TRBJ2-1
CDR3: CASSPRRGGSYNEQFF
DNA: TGTGCCAGCAGCCCTCGGCGGGGGGGCTCCTACAATGAGCAGTTCTTC

length: 13
size: -
V: TRBV5-6
D: -
J: TRBJ2-2
CDR3: CASSWAHTGELFF
DNA: TGTGCCAGCAGCTGGGCCCACACCGGGGAGCTGTTTTTT

length: 14
size: many
V: TRBV3-1
D: TRBD1
J: TRBJ1-5
CDR3: CASSQGQGNQPQHF
DNA: TGTGCCAGCAGCCAGGGACAGGGGAATCAGCCCCAGCATTTT

length: 15
size: few
V: TRBV5-1
D: TRBD2
J: TRBJ2-1
CDR3: CASSQSGGTYNEQFF
DNA: TGCGCCAGCAGCCAGAGCGGGGGAACCTACAATGAGCAGTTCTTC

length: 16
size: -
V: TRBV7-9
D: -
J: TRBJ2-7
CDR3: CASSLALSGQSYEQYF
DNA: TGTGCCAGCAGCTTAGCGTTGTCAGGGCAGTCCTACGAGCAGTACTTC

length: 13
size: -
V: TRBV25-1
D: -
J: TRBJ1-1
CDR3: CASSELTNTEAFF
DNA: TGTGCCAGCAGTGAATTAACGAACACTGAAGCTTTCTTT

length: 15
size: -
V: TRBV10-2
D: -
J: TRBJ1-2
CDR3: CASSQPAGVNYGYTF
DNA: TGCGCCAGCAGCCAGCCCGCGGGGGTTAACTATGGCTACACCTTC

length: 14
size: once
V: TRBV10-3
D: TRBD1
J: TRBJ2-7
CDR3: CAIRPGQGNNEQYF
DNA: TGTGCCATCAGGCCGGGACAGGGAAACAATGAGCAGTACTTC

length: 11
size: -
V: TRBV2
D: -
J: TRBJ2-5
CDR3: CAGSVGETQYF
DNA: TGTGCCGGAAGTGTCGGGGAGACCCAGTACTTC

length: 18
size: few
V: TRBV3-1
D: TRBD2
J: TRBJ2-7
CDR3: CASSQVLFGGGIHYEQYF
DNA: TGTGCCAGCAGCCAAGTTTTATTCGGCGGGGGGATACACTACGAGCAGTACTTC

length: 15
size: many
V: TRBV12-3/TRBV12-4
D: TRBD1
J: TRBJ2-1
CDR3: CASSDRDRGRGEQFF
DNA: TGTGCCAGCAGTGACCGGGACAGGGGGCGAGGTGAGCAGTTCTTC

length: 13
size: -
V: TRBV6-5
D: -
J: TRBJ1-2
CDR3: CASIGRANYGYTF
DNA: TGTGCCAGCATAGGTCGGGCCAACTATGGCTACACCTTC

length: 15
size: few
V: TRBV7-2
D: TRBD1
J: TRBJ2-1
CDR3: CASISGTGGTDEQFF
DNA: TGTGCCAGCATCTCCGGGACAGGGGGCACGGATGAGCAGTTCTTC

length: 14
size: few
V: TRBV5-1
D: -
J: TRBJ2-7
CDR3: CASSLDLLSYEQYF
DNA: TGCGCCAGCAGCTTGGATCTGTTATCCTACGAGCAGTACTTC

length: 15
size: -
V: TRBV7-2
D: -
J: TRBJ2-7
CDR3: CASSPRGWGYNEQYF
DNA: TGTGCCAGCAGCCCCCGAGGGTGGGGTTACAATGAGCAGTACTTC